The 11 T cell receptor beta chains listed next were all sequenced from one sample in a study of blood T cell repertoires in COVID-19. Clones were read by immunoSEQ multiplex PCR, and TCRdb kept only the in-frame ones, dropping some. The sample holds about 20,000 clones; approximately 84% are singletons and the top ten take less than 5%. Sequencing was done on a sample of peripheral blood. The receptor source for this set is a man in his forties or fifties with active COVID-19.

The rearrangement uses TRBV12-3 or TRBV12-4 and TRBJ2-5; TRBD2 is a possible D gene (5 bases). This CDR3 is 12 amino acids long. Trimming pared 8 bases from V and 3 bases from J, leaving 10 bases between. CDR3: CASGRGKETQYF. CDR3 DNA sequence: TGTGCCAGCGGACGGGGTAAAGAGACCCAGTACTTC.

The rearrangement joins TRBV7-6 to TRBJ2-1, with D possibly matching TRBD2 (5 bases). Germline CDR1 and CDR2: SGHVS and FNYEAQ. V lost 5 bases and J 10 bases, leaving 21 bases between the germline ends. The CDR3 length is 15 residues. The CDR3 DNA is TGTGCCAGCAGCGCAGACCTTAACGGGGTAGGGGAGCAGTTCTTC. Protein product: CASSADLNGVGEQFF. Full variable domain (rest looked up from reference TRBV7-6 and TRBJ2-1): GAGVSQSPRYKVTKRGQDVALRCDPISGHVSLYWYRQALGQGPEFLTYFNYEAQQDKSGLPNDRFSAERPEGSISTLTIQRTEQRDSAMYRCASSADLNGVGEQFFGPGTRLTVL.

This chain connects TRBV2 to TRBJ1-3, with D maybe TRBD1 (5 bases). Germline V gene lookup returns CDR1 SNHLY and CDR2 FYNNEI. The CDR3 consists of 13 residues. With 5 bases removed from V and 3 bases from J, the gap between germline ends came to 8 bases. For the CDR3, the DNA is TGTGCCAGCAGTATGACAGTTGGAAACACCATATATTTT. It encodes CASSMTVGNTIYF.

CDR3 bases: TGTGCCAGCAGCTTCCGCCAGGACTCCTACGAGCAGTACTTC. It is translated as CASSFRQDSYEQYF. The chain carries TRBV9 and TRBJ2-7, with unresolved D. Per the germline V gene, CDR1 is SGDLS and CDR2 is YYNGEE. V lost 4 bases and J lost 0, with 11 bases in between. CDR3 length equals 14 residues.

This clone was counted a single time. V usage is TRBV7-9 and J usage is TRBJ1-5, with a weak D call TRBD1 (5 bases). Germline assignment: CDR1 SEHNR and CDR2 FQNEAQ (reference sequence). The CDR3 totals 14 residues. In DNA form, the CDR3 reads TGTGGAACCAGCTTGGACACCAGCAATCAGCCCCAGCATTTT. Amino acid sequence: CGTSLDTSNQPQHF.

V is TRBV5-1 and J is TRBJ1-1; D is ambiguous. The CDR3 has 15 residues. Per the germline V gene, CDR1 is SGHRS and CDR2 is YFSETQ. V gave up 4 bases and J gave up 6 bases, with 19 bases separating them. In nucleotides, the CDR3 is TGCGCCAGCAGCGGCACAACCTTACGACGGGCTGAAGCTTTCTTT. This sequence encodes CASSGTTLRRAEAFF.

The chain recombines TRBV6-5 with TRBJ1-4; D is perhaps TRBD1 (5 bases). The CDR3 consists of 16 residues. Per germline, CDR1 MNHEY and CDR2 SVGAGI. Trimming took off 2 bases at V and 3 bases at J, with 13 bases between the two ends. The CDR3 coding sequence is TGTGCCAGCAGTTACCCCACAGACAGCCCTAATGAAAAACTGTTTTTT. Amino acid sequence: CASSYPTDSPNEKLFF.

This clone showed up just once. The chain uses TRBV5-4 and TRBJ1-2, with 7 positions matching TRBD1. This CDR3 comprises 13 residues. CDR1 is SGHNT and CDR2 is YYREEE in the germline V gene (reference sequence). With V trimmed by 4 bases and J by 4 bases, 4 bases remained unmatched. Written as DNA, the CDR3 is TGTGCCAGCAGCAGACAGGGCACCTATGGCTACACCTTC. Encoded protein: CASSRQGTYGYTF.

The chain carries TRBV5-8 and TRBJ1-5; 7 bases line up with TRBD1. This CDR3 spans 14 amino acids. In germline, CDR1 is SGHTS, CDR2 YDEGEE. With V trimmed by 4 bases and J by 4 bases, 5 bases remained unmatched. CDR3 sequence reads: CASSQRTGNQPQHF. CDR3 sequence (DNA): TGTGCCAGCAGCCAAAGGACAGGTAATCAGCCCCAGCATTTT.

This clone was observed once. The CDR3 is CASSPRGGATDTQYF. CDR3 coding DNA: TGTGCCAGCAGCCCCCGCGGGGGAGCCACAGATACGCAGTATTTT. The chain is built from TRBV7-9 and TRBJ2-3; 7 bases match TRBD2. The trim removed 5 bases at V and 2 bases at J, leaving 7 bases unmatched. CDR1 is SEHNR, CDR2 FQNEAQ, per germline (reference sequence). The CDR3 sequence is 15 residues long.

The genes are TRBV30 and TRBJ2-3; the match to TRBD2 covers 7 bases. The CDR3 has 15 residues. Per the germline V gene, CDR1 is GTSNPN and CDR2 is SVGIG (reference sequence). Losses at the gene ends were 7 bases for V and 0 bases for J; bases not matched to a gene: 10. The chain's CDR3 is CAFPLGGTSTDTQYF. Written as DNA, the CDR3 is TGTGCCTTCCCCCTGGGGGGGACCAGCACAGATACGCAGTATTTT.